The 3 T cell receptor beta chains reported below all come from one sample, sequenced in a study of blood T cell repertoires in COVID-19. Profiled with immunoSEQ multiplex PCR; TCRdb holds only in-frame clones, not every one. The sample consists of under 450,000 clones, more than 85% of them appearing once. Sequencing input: PBMCs or T cells enriched from blood (not recorded which). These receptors all stem from a woman between 35 and 50 years old who had been exposed to COVID-19.

On this clone: Other DNA sequences from this sample encode an identical CDR3 as well. This rearrangement joins TRBV5-4 to TRBJ2-2, with D possibly matching TRBD2 (6 bases). V lost 0 bases and J 5 bases, leaving 8 bases between the germline ends. Germline V CDR1 and CDR2: SGHNT, YYREEE (reference sequence). CDR3 length: 14 amino acids. The CDR3 reads CASSLGRGTGELFF. In DNA form, the CDR3 reads TGTGCCAGCAGCTTGGGTCGGGGGACCGGGGAGCTGTTTTTT.

CDR3 in amino acids: CASSILRGTGNTIYF. In nucleotides, the CDR3 is TGTGCCAGTAGTATATTGAGAGGGACTGGAAACACCATATATTTT. The chain joins TRBV19 to TRBJ1-3, with D unclear. The CDR3 has 15 residues. CDR1 and CDR2 (germline): LNHDA, SQIVND (reference sequence). Trimming pared 2 bases from V and 2 bases from J, leaving 10 bases between.

The J gene is TRBJ1-1, the V gene TRBV18; TRBD1 is a possible D gene (6 bases). Trimming pared 0 bases from V and 1 base from J, leaving 15 bases between. The length of the CDR3 is 17 residues. CDR1 KGHSH and CDR2 LQKENI come from the germline V gene. The CDR3 region has the DNA TGTGCCAGCTCACCACCCCGTACAGGGCAGAGGAACACTGAAGCTTTCTTT. It is translated as CASSPPRTGQRNTEAFF.